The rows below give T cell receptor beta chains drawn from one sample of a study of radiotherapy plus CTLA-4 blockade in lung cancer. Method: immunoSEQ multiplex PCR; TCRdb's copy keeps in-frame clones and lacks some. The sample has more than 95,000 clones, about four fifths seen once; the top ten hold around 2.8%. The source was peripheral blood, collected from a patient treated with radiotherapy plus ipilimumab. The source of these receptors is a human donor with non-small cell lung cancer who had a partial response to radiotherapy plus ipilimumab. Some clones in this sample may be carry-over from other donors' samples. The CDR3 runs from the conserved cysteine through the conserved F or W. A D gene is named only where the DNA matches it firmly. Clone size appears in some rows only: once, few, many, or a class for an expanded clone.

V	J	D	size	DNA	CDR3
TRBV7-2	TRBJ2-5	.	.	TGTGCCAGCAGCTTAGTAAGGGGACAAGAAGAGACCCAGTACTTC	CASSLVRGQEETQYF
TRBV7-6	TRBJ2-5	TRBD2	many	TGTGCCAGCAGCTTAAGGCTAGCGGGACCCAAAGGCGAGACCCAGTACTTC	CASSLRLAGPKGETQYF
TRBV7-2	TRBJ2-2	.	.	TGTGCCAGCAGCTTAGCGATGGGGGGGGGCGGAGTCGGGGAGCTGTTTTTT	CASSLAMGGGGVGELFF
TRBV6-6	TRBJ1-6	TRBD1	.	TGTGCCAGCAGGGAGGGACAGAGAAATTCACCCCTCCACTTT	CASREGQRNSPLHF
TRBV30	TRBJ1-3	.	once	TGTGCCTGGAAAAACAGGAGCTCTGGAAACACCATATATTTT	CAWKNRSSGNTIYF
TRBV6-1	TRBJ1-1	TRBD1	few	TGTGCCACCCAGGGACAGTTGAACACTGAAGCTTTCTTT	CATQGQLNTEAFF
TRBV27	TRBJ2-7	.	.	TGTGCCAGCAGCCCTTTGGTGGGGGCGGTCGAGCAGTACTTC	CASSPLVGAVEQYF
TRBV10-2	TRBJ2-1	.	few	TGCGCCAGCAGCGATGGACAGCTAGACAATGAGCAGTTCTTC	CASSDGQLDNEQFF
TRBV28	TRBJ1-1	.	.	TGTGCCAGCAGTTTATTCAGGGGAATTTACACTGAAGCTTTCTTT	CASSLFRGIYTEAFF
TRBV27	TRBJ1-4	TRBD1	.	TGTGCCAGCAGACCCAGGGGGACCGCCGCTTGGGAAAAACTGTTTTTT	CASRPRGTAAWEKLFF
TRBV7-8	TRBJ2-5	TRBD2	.	TGTGCCAGCAGCTCCGGACTAGCGGGAGAGATGTGGGAGACCCAGTACTTC	CASSSGLAGEMWETQYF
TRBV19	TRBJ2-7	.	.	TGTGCCAGTAGTCCGCACGGACAGCCCTACGAGCAGTACTTC	CASSPHGQPYEQYF
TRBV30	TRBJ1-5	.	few	TGTGCCTGGAGTATAGGGGTTGGCAATCAGCCCCAGCATTTT	CAWSIGVGNQPQHF
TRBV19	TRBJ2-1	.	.	TGTGCCAGTAGTATAGCGCGGGGTGAGCAGTTCTTC	CASSIARGEQFF
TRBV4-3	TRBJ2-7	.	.	TGCGCCAGCAGCCAAGAGTGGCAGGGCTCCTACGAGCAGTACTTC	CASSQEWQGSYEQYF
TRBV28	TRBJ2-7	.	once	TGTGCCAGCAGGACTAGTAACGAGCAGTACTTC	CASRTSNEQYF
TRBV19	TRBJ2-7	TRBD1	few	TGTGCCAGTAGTGCCATCGACAGGGGGATGATCGAGCAGTACTTC	CASSAIDRGMIEQYF
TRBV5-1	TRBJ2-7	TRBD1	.	TGCGCCAGCAGCTTGGGGACAGGTCCGCAGTACTTC	CASSLGTGPQYF
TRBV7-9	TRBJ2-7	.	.	TGTGCCAGCAGCTTAGACGGGACGGGAGTCTTC	CASSLDGTGVF
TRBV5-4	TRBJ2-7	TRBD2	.	TGTGCCAGCAGCTTGGCCGGGAGGGCCGGGAACGAGCAGTACTTC	CASSLAGRAGNEQYF
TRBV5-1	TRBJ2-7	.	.	TGCGCCAGCAGCGTGGAGGGACAGCTCACCTACGAGCAGTACTTC	CASSVEGQLTYEQYF
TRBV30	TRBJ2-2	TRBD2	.	TGCGCGAGACTAGCGGGTTCGGGGCCCACCGGGGAGCTGTTTTTT	CARLAGSGPTGELFF
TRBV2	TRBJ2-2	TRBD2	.	TGTGCCAGCAGTGGGATGGCGCGGGGGGACACCGGGGAGCTGTTTTTT	CASSGMARGDTGELFF
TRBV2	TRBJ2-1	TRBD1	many	TGTGCCAGCAGTAAACAGGGGAACAATGAGCAGTTCTTC	CASSKQGNNEQFF
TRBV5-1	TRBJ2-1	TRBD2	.	TGCGCCAGCAGCTTGGAATTAGCGGGAGAGGGCCATGAGCAGTTCTTC	CASSLELAGEGHEQFF